The clone carrying this TCR beta chain was picked up many times. This sample was included in a study of T cells in Graves' hyperthyroidism and ophthalmopathy. Study-level information: The authors collected peripheral blood at initial diagnosis, before any treatment.

Amplification targeted TCR beta CDR3 regions from RNA transcripts. Initially, a first-round RT-PCR of the TCR CDR3 employed the HTBI primer set. One entry per CDR3 protein results from TCRdb running MiXCR on the multiplex PCR reads. The data hold hundreds of thousands of distinct CDR3 sequences, with approximately 40% observed a single time. Pregnant or lactating patients were excluded, as were those with uncontrolled infection or other autoimmune disease. Extraction of PBMCs used approximately 10 ml of fresh peripheral blood. Unmatched junction bases numbered 6, after V lost 6 bases and J lost 5 bases. The CDR3 has 13 amino acids. CDR1 and CDR2 from the germline V gene are MDHEN and SYDVKM.

The rearrangement uses TRBV28 and TRBJ2-7; 8 nucleotides align to TRBD1. This receptor was obtained from a woman between 40 and 50 years old with Graves' hyperthyroidism. The sequenced sample consisted of blood. Written as DNA, the CDR3 is TGTGCCAGCAGCGCAGGGGGCTCTCACGAGCAGTACTTC. Its protein product is CASSAGGSHEQYF.